The 4 T cell receptor beta chains below were found in one sample sequenced in a study of T cell responses to AZD1222 COVID-19 vaccine. The method was immunoSEQ multiplex PCR; TCRdb's version includes in-frame clones alone and lacks a portion of them. The table lists more than 95,000 clones, 70% to 90% of them singletons. Sequenced here: peripheral blood, sampled on day 0 of MenACWY control vaccination. The origin of the receptors is an adult in good health.

The chain employs TRBV7-2 and TRBJ2-1, with a tentative D call TRBD2 (5 bases). In germline, CDR1 is SGHTA, CDR2 FQGNSA. With 2 bases removed from V and 6 bases from J, the gap between germline ends came to 8 bases. CDR3 length equals 13 residues. In DNA, the CDR3 is TGTGCCAGCAGCTTACGGCGGGCCAATGAGCAGTTCTTC. It codes for CASSLRRANEQFF.

The chain recombines TRBV4-1 with TRBJ2-3; 8 bases fit TRBD2. The germline CDR1 and CDR2 sequences are MGHRA and YSYEKL. The CDR3 consists of 17 residues. V lost 4 bases, J lost 1 base, and 10 bases stayed unmatched. The CDR3 sequence is CASSPIEAGGRTDTQYF. The CDR3, as DNA: TGCGCCAGCAGCCCAATTGAGGCGGGGGGACGCACAGATACGCAGTATTTT.

This chain joins TRBV3-1 (or the pseudogene TRBV3-2) and TRBJ1-6; weak D call: TRBD1 (5 bases). With 4 bases removed from V and 6 bases from J, the gap between germline ends came to 10 bases. Germline values: CDR1 LGHDT, CDR2 YNNKEL (reference sequence). This CDR3 region has 14 residues. The CDR3 nucleotides read TGTGCCAGCAGCCTTCGACAGCCTAATTCACCCCTCCACTTT. Translating gives CASSLRQPNSPLHF.

This chain connects TRBV6-5 to TRBJ2-7; tentatively, D is TRBD1 (6 bases). CDR3 length: 15 amino acids. The germline V gene encodes CDR1 MNHEY and CDR2 SVGAGI. V was pared by 4 bases and J by 4 bases, with 17 bases between. The CDR3 protein is CASSSRAGAEYEQYF. The CDR3 DNA is TGTGCCAGCAGTTCCCGGGCAGGGGCGGAATACGAGCAGTACTTC.